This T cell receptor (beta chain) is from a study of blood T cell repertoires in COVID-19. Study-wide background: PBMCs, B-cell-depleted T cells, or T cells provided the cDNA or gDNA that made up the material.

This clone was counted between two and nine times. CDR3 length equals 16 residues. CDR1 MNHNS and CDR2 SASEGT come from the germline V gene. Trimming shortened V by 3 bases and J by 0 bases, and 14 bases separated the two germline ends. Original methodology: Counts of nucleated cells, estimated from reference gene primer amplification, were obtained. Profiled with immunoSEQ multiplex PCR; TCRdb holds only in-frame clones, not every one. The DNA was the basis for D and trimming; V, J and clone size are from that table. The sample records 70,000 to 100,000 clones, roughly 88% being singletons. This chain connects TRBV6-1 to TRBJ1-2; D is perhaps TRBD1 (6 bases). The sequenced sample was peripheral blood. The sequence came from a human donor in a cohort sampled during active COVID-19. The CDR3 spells CASSDIQGITNYGYTF. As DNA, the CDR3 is TGTGCCAGCAGTGACATACAGGGAATAACTAACTATGGCTACACCTTC.